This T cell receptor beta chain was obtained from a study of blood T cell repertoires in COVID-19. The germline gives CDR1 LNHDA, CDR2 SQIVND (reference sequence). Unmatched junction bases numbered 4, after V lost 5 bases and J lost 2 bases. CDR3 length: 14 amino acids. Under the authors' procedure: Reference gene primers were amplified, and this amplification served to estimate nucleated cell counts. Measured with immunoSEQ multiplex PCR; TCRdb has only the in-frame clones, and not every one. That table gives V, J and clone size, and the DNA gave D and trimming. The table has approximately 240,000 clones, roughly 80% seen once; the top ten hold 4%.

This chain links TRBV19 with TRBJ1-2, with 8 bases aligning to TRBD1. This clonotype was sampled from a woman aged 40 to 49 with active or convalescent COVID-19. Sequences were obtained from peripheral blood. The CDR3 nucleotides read TGTGCCAGTAGTCGGGGACAGGCAAACTATGGCTACACCTTC. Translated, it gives CASSRGQANYGYTF. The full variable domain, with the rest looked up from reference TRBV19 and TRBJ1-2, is DGGITQSPKYLFRKEGQNVTLSCEQNLNHDAMYWYRQDPGQGLRLIYYSQIVNDFQKGDIAEGYSVSREKKESFPLTVTSAQKNPTAFYLCASSRGQANYGYTFGSGTRLTVV.